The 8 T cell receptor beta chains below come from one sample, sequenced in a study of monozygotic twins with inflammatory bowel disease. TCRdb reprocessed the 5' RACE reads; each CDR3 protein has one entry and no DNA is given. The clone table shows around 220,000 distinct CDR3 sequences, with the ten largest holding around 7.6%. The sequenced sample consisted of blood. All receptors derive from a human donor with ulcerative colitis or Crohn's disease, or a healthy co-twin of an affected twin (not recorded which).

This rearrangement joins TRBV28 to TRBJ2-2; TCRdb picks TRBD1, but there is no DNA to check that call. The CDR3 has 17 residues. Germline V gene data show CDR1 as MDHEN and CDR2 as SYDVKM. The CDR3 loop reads CASSFIRGVYVTGELFF.

The CDR3 sequence is CASSSTASPLHF. The chain carries TRBV4-2 and TRBJ1-6. This CDR3 has 12 amino acids. CDR1 and CDR2 from the germline V gene are LGHNA and YNFKEQ.

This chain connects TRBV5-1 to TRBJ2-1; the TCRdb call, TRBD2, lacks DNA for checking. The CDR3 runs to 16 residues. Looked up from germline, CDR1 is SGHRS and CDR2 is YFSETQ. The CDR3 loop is CASSLETSGSANEQFF.

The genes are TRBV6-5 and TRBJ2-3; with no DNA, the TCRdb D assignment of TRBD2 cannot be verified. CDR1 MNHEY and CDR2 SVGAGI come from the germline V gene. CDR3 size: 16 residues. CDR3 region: CTSSYGERGGTDTQYF.

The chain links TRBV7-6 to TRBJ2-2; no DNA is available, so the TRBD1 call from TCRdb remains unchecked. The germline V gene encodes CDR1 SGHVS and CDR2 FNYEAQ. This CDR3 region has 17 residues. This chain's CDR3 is CASSLDGTGTYAGELFF.

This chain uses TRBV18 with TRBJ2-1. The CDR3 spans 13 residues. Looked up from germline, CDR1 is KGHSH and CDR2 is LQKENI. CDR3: CASSPAAYNEQFF.

The CDR3 protein is CASWGGSLQETQYF. The chain is built from TRBV5-1 and TRBJ2-5; TCRdb picks TRBD1, but there is no DNA to check that call. The CDR3 spans 14 residues. Germline CDR1 is SGHRS and CDR2 is YFSETQ.

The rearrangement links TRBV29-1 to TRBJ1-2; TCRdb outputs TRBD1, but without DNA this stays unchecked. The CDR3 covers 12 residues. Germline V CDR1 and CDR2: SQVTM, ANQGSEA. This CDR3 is CSPQTLDSPYTF.